Sequencing of this T cell receptor (beta chain) was carried out in a study of T cell responses to AZD1222 COVID-19 vaccine. The CDR3 is made up of 13 amino acids. Germline V CDR1 and CDR2: KGHSH, LQKENI. V was shortened by 2 bases and J by 3 bases, with 8 bases between the two germline ends. Sequencing was performed with immunoSEQ multiplex PCR; in TCRdb, only in-frame clones are kept and a portion is missing. The profile shows 110,000 to 150,000 clones, 93% of them singletons. The rearrangement joins TRBV18 to TRBJ2-7; D is ambiguous. The specimen comprised peripheral blood, sampled on day 0 of AZD1222 vaccination. The receptor was derived from an adult in good health. The CDR3, as DNA: TGTGCCAGCTCACCAGGAGCGTTCTACGAGCAGTACTTC. This gives the protein CASSPGAFYEQYF.